Presented here are 17 T cell receptor beta chains from one specimen sequenced in a study of CD4 T cells in relation to SARS-CoV-2 and coronaviruses. Generated by immunoSEQ multiplex PCR, the TCRdb table keeps only in-frame clones and is missing some. This table has some 30,000 clones, 76% appearing once. Before the COVID-19 pandemic, during about 2011-2019, CD4+ T cells were taken from unexposed donors. CD4+ T cells were isolated from the cells after roughly 11 days of culture. Their recognized antigens are unknown. Sequences were obtained from CD4+ T cells from PBMCs, cultured in vitro. The source of these receptors is a human donor in good health.

The chain couples TRBV27 to TRBJ2-2, with D tentatively TRBD2 (5 bases). This CDR3 region has 15 residues. Trimming stripped 4 bases from V and 5 bases from J, with 14 bases between. Germline CDR1 is MNHEY and CDR2 is SMNVEV (reference sequence). The CDR3 protein is CASSSPARGTGELFF. DNA for the CDR3: TGTGCCAGCAGTTCCCCAGCCCGAGGGACCGGGGAGCTGTTTTTT.

The genes are TRBV4-3 and TRBJ2-3; 7 bases fit TRBD1. CDR3 size: 16 residues. The V gene end was trimmed by 5 bases and the J gene end by 1 base; junction bases not matched to a gene: 9. CDR1 and CDR2 (germline): LGHNA, YSLEER. The CDR3 is CASSEITGVGTDTQYF. The CDR3 nucleotides are TGCGCCAGCAGCGAAATAACAGGGGTCGGCACAGATACGCAGTATTTT.

The rearrangement joins TRBV2 to TRBJ1-4; D is undetermined. Germline CDR1 and CDR2: SNHLY and FYNNEI. The V gene lost 5 bases and the J gene lost 8 bases, with 15 bases spanning the gap. The CDR3 totals 14 residues. For the CDR3, the DNA is TGTGCCAGCAGTTACCGGGCGGCGGTGGAAAAACTGTTTTTT. It specifies CASSYRAAVEKLFF.

This chain uses TRBV11-2 with TRBJ2-1, with 10 bases lining up with TRBD2. CDR1 is SGHAT and CDR2 is FQNNGV in the germline V gene. This CDR3 has 17 amino acids. The V gene end was trimmed by 6 bases and the J gene end by 1 base; junction bases not matched to a gene: 9. The CDR3 nucleotides are TGTGCCAGCAGGGAAAGGAGTAGCGGGAGGTCCTACAATGAGCAGTTCTTC. Amino acids: CASRERSSGRSYNEQFF. The variable domain in full, with the rest retrieved from reference TRBV11-2 and TRBJ2-1, is EAGVAQSPRYKIIEKRQSVAFWCNPISGHATLYWYQQILGQGPKLLIQFQNNGVVDDSQLPKDRFSAERLKGVDSTLKIQPAKLEDSAVYLCASRERSSGRSYNEQFFGPGTRLTVL.

J is TRBJ2-7 and V is TRBV18; TRBD1 might be the D (6 bases). From germline, CDR1 is KGHSH and CDR2 LQKENI. The V and J ends lost 5 bases and 2 bases respectively, with 22 bases between them. The CDR3 is 17 residues long. The CDR3 nucleotides read TGTGCCAGCTCAGGGGTGTCCGAGGGACACCTCACCTACGAGCAGTACTTC. Protein: CASSGVSEGHLTYEQYF. The variable domain in full, with the rest retrieved from reference TRBV18 and TRBJ2-7, is NAGVMQNPRHLVRRRGQEARLRCSPMKGHSHVYWYRQLPEEGLKFMVYLQKENIIDESGMPKERFSAEFPKEGPSILRIQQVVRGDSAAYFCASSGVSEGHLTYEQYFGPGTRLTVT.

The chain couples TRBV11-2 to TRBJ2-3; the match to TRBD2 covers 8 bases. The CDR3 has 14 amino acids. The germline V gene has CDR1 SGHAT and CDR2 FQNNGV. V trimming: 1 base; J trimming: 7 bases; junction bases outside the gene matches: 4. The CDR3 sequence: CASSLVGGGNTQYF. The CDR3 DNA reads as TGTGCCAGCAGCTTAGTCGGGGGGGGAAATACGCAGTATTTT.

This clone occurred once. The genes are TRBV7-8 and TRBJ2-3, with TRBD2 matching over 9 bases. Germline trimming cut 3 bases from V and 4 bases from J; bases unmatched to any gene: 11. Germline V lookup: CDR1 SGHVS, CDR2 FQNEAQ. The CDR3 contains 17 residues. The CDR3: CASSFGVAGAVADTQYF. CDR3 DNA: TGTGCCAGCAGCTTTGGGGTAGCGGGAGCTGTAGCAGATACGCAGTATTTT.

The chain joins TRBV18 to TRBJ2-5; D may be TRBD1 or TRBD2 (5 bases each). V lost 2 bases and J lost 5, with 15 bases in between. Per the germline V gene, CDR1 is KGHSH and CDR2 is LQKENI. The CDR3 is made up of 15 amino acids. CDR3 residues: CASSPGGSQRETQYF. The CDR3 DNA is TGTGCCAGCTCACCAGGGGGATCTCAGAGGGAGACCCAGTACTTC.

V usage is TRBV10-3 and J usage is TRBJ2-7; the match to TRBD2 covers 8 bases. Germline assignment: CDR1 ENHRY and CDR2 SYGVKD. V trimming: 6 bases; J trimming: 7 bases; junction bases outside the gene matches: 8. This CDR3 has 13 amino acids. CDR3 amino acids: CAISREGVGEQYF. In DNA, the CDR3 is TGTGCCATCAGCCGGGAGGGGGTCGGGGAGCAGTACTTC.

The rearrangement joins TRBV2 to TRBJ2-5; tentative D call: TRBD2 (5 bases). Trimming removed 8 bases from V and 6 bases from J, with 16 bases in between. The length of the CDR3 is 13 residues. Looked up from germline, CDR1 is SNHLY and CDR2 is FYNNEI. CDR3 region: CASGERNVKTQYF. CDR3 nucleotide sequence: TGTGCCAGCGGGGAGAGGAACGTAAAGACCCAGTACTTC.

The rearrangement joins TRBV12-3 or TRBV12-4 to TRBJ1-1, with TRBD1 identical over 7 bases. CDR3 length: 13 amino acids. V dropped 6 bases and J dropped 4; count of bases not matched to a gene: 5. CDR3 loop: CASRIQGSTEAFF. Here the CDR3 DNA reads TGTGCCAGCAGGATACAGGGGAGCACTGAAGCTTTCTTT.

The count of this clone is one. This chain joins TRBV6-5 and TRBJ2-7, with D perhaps TRBD1 (5 bases). The CDR3 runs 14 residues. Per germline, CDR1 MNHEY and CDR2 SVGAGI. V lost 3 bases and J 2 bases, leaving 11 bases between the germline ends. The CDR3 region has the DNA TGTGCCAGCAGTTATCAGGGTGAGACCTACGAGCAGTACTTC. Protein sequence: CASSYQGETYEQYF.

J is TRBJ2-7 and V is TRBV2; TRBD2 matches at 9 bases. Trimming took 7 bases from V and 2 from J; bases not matched to a gene: 9. CDR3 size: 15 residues. The V gene's germline CDR1 is SNHLY and CDR2 FYNNEI. CDR3 loop: CASTQSSGIPYEQYF. The CDR3 region has the DNA TGTGCCAGCACCCAGTCTAGCGGGATCCCCTACGAGCAGTACTTC.

This chain uses TRBV4-1 with TRBJ1-6, with 7 positions matching TRBD1. This CDR3 is built from 15 residues. CDR1 and CDR2 (germline): MGHRA, YSYEKL. V was clipped by 4 bases and J by 10 bases; unmatched bases: 10. The CDR3 region is CASSPGYRGNSPLHF. The CDR3 nucleotides read TGCGCCAGCAGCCCTGGGTACAGGGGAAACTCACCCCTCCACTTT.

V is TRBV5-5 and J is TRBJ1-2, with D perhaps matching TRBD1 (6 bases). Germline CDR1 is SGHKS and CDR2 is YYEKEE (reference sequence). The CDR3 loop spans 14 amino acids. V lost 2 bases to trimming and J lost 4 bases, with 12 bases between them. The CDR3: CASSFRPGAYGYTF. CDR3 nucleotide sequence: TGTGCCAGCAGCTTCCGGCCAGGGGCCTATGGCTACACCTTC.

J is TRBJ1-4 and V is TRBV11-2; D remains unclear. V shed 2 bases and J shed 8 bases, with 3 bases lying between them. CDR3 length: 11 residues. Germline V gene sequence: CDR1 SGHAT, CDR2 FQNNGV. CDR3 sequence (DNA): TGTGCCAGCAGCTTACGAGAAAAACTGTTTTTT. Its translation: CASSLREKLFF.

The gene calls are TRBV10-1 and TRBJ2-7; 7 nucleotides align to TRBD1. Germline assignment: CDR1 WNHNN and CDR2 SYGVQD (reference sequence). Losses at the gene ends were 6 bases for V and 3 bases for J; bases not matched to a gene: 2. CDR3 length: 12 amino acids. This CDR3 reads CASSGDSYEQYF. For the CDR3, the DNA is TGCGCCAGCAGCGGGGACAGCTACGAGCAGTACTTC.